This TCR beta chain was profiled in a study of neurological immune-mediated disorders. This clonotype was seen at least ten times. This CDR3 has 15 amino acids. The germline V gene encodes CDR1 SGHTA and CDR2 FQGNSA. V was clipped by 5 bases and J by 7 bases; unmatched bases: 9. The authors obtained over 180 million TCR-beta sequences from 15-18 subjects per sequencing run. TCRdb ran MiXCR on the 5' RACE reads and lists one entry per CDR3 protein. The sample includes roughly 34,000 distinct CDR3 sequences, approximately 13% of them seen just once. As for time point: longitudinal time-point 2. Preparation of the unsorted libraries drew on 2 million PBMCs stored at -80 C.

The source material was PBMCs. This TCR derives from a woman aged 40 to 50 in good health. This chain links TRBV7-2 with TRBJ2-2, with 8 bases lining up with TRBD1. The CDR3, as DNA: TGTGCCAGCAGCCCCCAAGGACAGGGCCACGGGGAGCTGTTTTTT. It encodes CASSPQGQGHGELFF.